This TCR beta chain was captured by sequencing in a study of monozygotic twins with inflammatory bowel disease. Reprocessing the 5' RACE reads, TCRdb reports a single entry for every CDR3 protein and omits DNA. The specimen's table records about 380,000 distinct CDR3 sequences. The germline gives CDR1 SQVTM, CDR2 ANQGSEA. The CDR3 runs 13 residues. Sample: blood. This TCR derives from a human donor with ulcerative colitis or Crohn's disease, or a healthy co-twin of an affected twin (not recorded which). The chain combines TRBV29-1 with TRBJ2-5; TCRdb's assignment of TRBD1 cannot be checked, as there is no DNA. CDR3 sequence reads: CSVATGLVETQYF.